This section outlines one T cell receptor beta chain sequence together with its context. Repertoires were generated with immunoSEQ multiplex PCR, while TCRdb's copy carries only in-frame clones and drops some. The sample gives roughly 250,000 clones, around 89% of which show up once; 3% to 4% is in the top ten. This sample is part of a study of blood T cell repertoires in COVID-19. Study information: COVID-19 samples collected from the United States, Italy and Spain covered acute and convalescent phases. Sources were T cells, B-cell-depleted T cells, or PBMCs; the material itself was cDNA or gDNA.

The V gene's germline CDR1 is LNHDA and CDR2 SQIVND (reference sequence). V lost 6 bases, J lost 4 bases, and 7 bases stayed unmatched. The CDR3 runs 15 residues. The chain has TRBV19 and TRBJ1-5; 9 bases are a match to TRBD1. This receptor was identified in a woman in her thirties or forties with acute or convalescent COVID-19. Input material: peripheral blood. The DNA of the CDR3 is TGTGCCAGTAGACACGACAGGGGGGTGAATCAGCCCCAGCATTTT. Translating gives CASRHDRGVNQPQHF.